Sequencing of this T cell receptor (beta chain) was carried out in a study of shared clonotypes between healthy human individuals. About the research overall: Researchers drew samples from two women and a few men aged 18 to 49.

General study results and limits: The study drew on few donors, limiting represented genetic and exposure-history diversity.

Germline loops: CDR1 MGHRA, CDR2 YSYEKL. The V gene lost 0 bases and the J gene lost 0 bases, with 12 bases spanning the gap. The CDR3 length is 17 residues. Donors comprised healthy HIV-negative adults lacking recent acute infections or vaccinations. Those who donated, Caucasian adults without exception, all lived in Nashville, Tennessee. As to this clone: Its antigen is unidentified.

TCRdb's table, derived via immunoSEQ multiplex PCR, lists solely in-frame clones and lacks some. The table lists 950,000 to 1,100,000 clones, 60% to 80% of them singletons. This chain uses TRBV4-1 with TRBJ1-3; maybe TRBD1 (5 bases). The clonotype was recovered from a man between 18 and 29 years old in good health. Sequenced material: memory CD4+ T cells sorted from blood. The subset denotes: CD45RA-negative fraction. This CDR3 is CASSQEGGLSSGNTIYF. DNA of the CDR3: TGCGCCAGCAGCCAAGAGGGGGGGTTGAGCTCTGGAAACACCATATATTTT.